Shown below are 18 T cell receptor beta chains from a single sample sequenced in a study of blood T cell repertoires in COVID-19. The repertoire was sequenced with immunoSEQ multiplex PCR; TCRdb's copy has only in-frame clones and lacks some. Here the sample spans approximately 140,000 clones, about 86% being singletons. The sequenced sample consisted of peripheral blood. These receptors all come from a woman aged 55-69 years with acute or convalescent COVID-19.

This chain joins TRBV10-1 and TRBJ2-7; 10 bases agree with TRBD1. In germline, CDR1 is WNHNN, CDR2 SYGVQD (reference sequence). The CDR3 consists of 15 residues. V trimming: 4 bases; J trimming: 0 bases; junction bases outside the gene matches: 3. CDR3 DNA: TGCGCCAGCAGTGGGGGACAGGGGAGCTCCTACGAGCAGTACTTC. It translates to CASSGGQGSSYEQYF.

This clone was detected once. V is TRBV7-3 and J is TRBJ2-2; a possible D gene is TRBD2 (5 bases). CDR3 size: 16 residues. Looked up from germline, CDR1 is SGHTA and CDR2 is FQGTGA. Trimming stripped 5 bases from V and 1 base from J, with 14 bases between. In DNA, the CDR3 is TGTGCCAGCAGCCCAAGAGGGAAAAGGAACACCGGGGAGCTGTTTTTT. Protein: CASSPRGKRNTGELFF.

The gene calls are TRBV5-6 and TRBJ1-5, with D tentatively TRBD1 (5 bases). The CDR3 covers 14 residues. Trimming took 5 bases from V and 1 from J, leaving 10 bases between them. The germline CDR1 and CDR2 sequences are SGHDT and YYEEEE. This CDR3 is CASRIGGSNQPQHF. As DNA, the CDR3 is TGTGCCAGCAGAATCGGGGGAAGCAATCAGCCCCAGCATTTT.

The chain is built from TRBV27 and TRBJ2-1, with D possibly TRBD2 on 6 matching bases. CDR1 MNHEY and CDR2 SMNVEV come from the germline V gene (reference sequence). The ends were cut back, 7 bases at V and 7 bases at J, with 11 bases in the middle. The CDR3 length is 12 residues. The CDR3 protein is CASKEGGNEQFF. CDR3 DNA: TGTGCCAGCAAGGAGGGAGGTAATGAGCAGTTCTTC.

This chain connects TRBV6-2 or TRBV6-3 to TRBJ1-1, with D hard to call. Trimming took off 5 bases at V and 1 base at J, with 5 bases between the two ends. In germline, CDR1 is MNHEY, CDR2 SVGEGT. This CDR3 is built from 12 residues. The CDR3: CASSRRNTEAFF. CDR3 coding DNA: TGTGCCAGCAGTCGCAGGAACACTGAAGCTTTCTTT.

The chain employs TRBV9 and TRBJ2-2; 11 bases align to TRBD2. V shed 2 bases, J shed 4 bases, and the junction held 1 base outside the gene matches. Germline V gene data show CDR1 as SGDLS and CDR2 as YYNGEE. This CDR3 is 15 amino acids long. CDR3 sequence reads: CASSVSGGVTGELFF. The CDR3 DNA reads as TGTGCCAGCAGCGTTAGCGGGGGGGTCACCGGGGAGCTGTTTTTT.

This chain uses TRBV30 with TRBJ1-4, with 9 positions matching TRBD1. CDR1 is GTSNPN, CDR2 SVGIG, per germline (reference sequence). Losses at the gene ends were 5 bases for V and 5 bases for J; bases not matched to a gene: 9. This CDR3 comprises 15 residues. The CDR3 DNA reads as TGTGCCTGGCAACGTACAGGGGGCGGGAATGAAAAACTGTTTTTT. As protein: CAWQRTGGGNEKLFF. The full variable domain, completed using reference TRBV30 and TRBJ1-4, is SQTIHQWPATLVQPVGSPLSLECTVEGTSNPNLYWYRQAAGRGLQLLFYSVGIGQISSEVPQNLSASRPQDRQFILSSKKLLLSDSGFYLCAWQRTGGGNEKLFFGSGTQLSVL.

This chain joins TRBV5-1 and TRBJ2-6; the match to TRBD2 covers 10 bases. After removal of 1 base from V and 0 bases from J, the junction contained 4 bases not matched to a gene. Germline values: CDR1 SGHRS, CDR2 YFSETQ. The CDR3 is 18 amino acids. CDR3 in DNA: TGCGCCAGCAGCTTGCTAGCGGGGGCCGCCTCTGGGGCCAACGTCCTGACTTTC. Its translation is CASSLLAGAASGANVLTF.

The rearrangement joins TRBV2 to TRBJ1-1, with 8 bases fitting TRBD1. This CDR3 is 13 amino acids long. Looked up from germline, CDR1 is SNHLY and CDR2 is FYNNEI. V lost 8 bases, J lost 5 bases, and 7 bases stayed unmatched. DNA of the CDR3: TGTGCCAGCCGCAGGGGGCGAGAGACTGAAGCTTTCTTT. It specifies CASRRGRETEAFF.

The chain uses TRBV10-3 and TRBJ1-4; 7 nucleotides agree with TRBD1. Unmatched junction bases numbered 7, after V lost 4 bases and J lost 8 bases. Germline CDR1 and CDR2: ENHRY and SYGVKD. There are 14 residues in the CDR3. The CDR3 reads CAISASQGLEKLFF. Here the CDR3 DNA reads TGTGCCATCAGTGCCTCACAGGGGTTGGAAAAACTGTTTTTT.

This clone has ten or more counts. This chain links TRBV18 with TRBJ1-1, with TRBD1 matching over 7 bases. CDR1 and CDR2 (germline): KGHSH, LQKENI. The junction had 5 bases not matched to a gene; V was cut back by 3 bases and J by 7 bases. The CDR3 sequence is 13 residues long. CDR3 bases: TGTGCCAGCTCACCTTATGGGACAGTTGAAGCTTTCTTT. Translated: CASSPYGTVEAFF.

The V and J genes are TRBV3-1 (or the pseudogene TRBV3-2) and TRBJ1-2; TRBD1 might be the D (6 bases). The CDR3 runs to 15 residues. The V gene's germline CDR1 is LGHDT and CDR2 YNNKEL (reference sequence). The V gene lost 5 bases and the J gene lost 7 bases, with 20 bases spanning the gap. The CDR3 loop is CASSGRGHPHLGYTF. DNA of the CDR3: TGTGCCAGCAGCGGCCGGGGACACCCTCATCTTGGCTACACCTTC.

The chain uses TRBV6-2 or TRBV6-3 and TRBJ2-7; 10 bases are a match to TRBD1. The CDR3 covers 16 residues. Germline trimming cut 0 bases from V and 2 bases from J; bases unmatched to any gene: 4. In germline, CDR1 is MNHEY, CDR2 SVGEGT. The CDR3 is CASSYSTGGNPYEQYF. Here the CDR3 DNA reads TGTGCCAGCAGTTACTCGACAGGGGGCAACCCCTACGAGCAGTACTTC.

The genes are TRBV3-1 (or the pseudogene TRBV3-2) and TRBJ2-3; TRBD2 matches 9 bases. The germline CDR1 and CDR2 sequences are LGHDT and YNNKEL (reference sequence). This CDR3 comprises 16 residues. V dropped 4 bases and J dropped 7; count of bases not matched to a gene: 12. For the CDR3, the DNA is TGTGCCAGCAGCCCCGGGCGCGCGGGGGGGCTCCATACGCAGTATTTT. Encoded protein: CASSPGRAGGLHTQYF.

The chain combines TRBV18 with TRBJ2-7, with D uncertain. Trimming pared 2 bases from V and 6 bases from J, leaving 8 bases between. Germline assignment: CDR1 KGHSH and CDR2 LQKENI. The CDR3 consists of 12 residues. CDR3 loop: CASSPLAGEQYF. The CDR3 DNA reads as TGTGCCAGCTCACCATTAGCTGGCGAGCAGTACTTC. Filled out from reference TRBV18 and TRBJ2-7, the complete variable domain reads NAGVMQNPRHLVRRRGQEARLRCSPMKGHSHVYWYRQLPEEGLKFMVYLQKENIIDESGMPKERFSAEFPKEGPSILRIQQVVRGDSAAYFCASSPLAGEQYFGPGTRLTVT.

The genes are TRBV6-5 and TRBJ2-7, with a possible D match to TRBD1 (6 bases). This CDR3 contains 13 residues. With 6 bases removed from V and 2 bases from J, the gap between germline ends came to 11 bases. Germline CDR1 reads MNHEY; CDR2 reads SVGAGI. The CDR3 DNA follows: TGTGCCAGCAGCCAGGGGAATACCTACGAGCAGTACTTC. The encoded protein is CASSQGNTYEQYF.

Written as DNA, the CDR3 is TGTGCCAGCAGCTTTCGGGGGTCCCGCTACAATGAGCAGTTCTTC. Encoded protein: CASSFRGSRYNEQFF. The chain carries TRBV11-3 and TRBJ2-1; D may be TRBD2 (6 bases). This CDR3 region has 15 residues. Trimming removed 3 bases at V and 3 bases at J, with 12 bases between. Germline CDR1 and CDR2: SGHNT and YENEEA. Complete variable domain (other parts from reference TRBV11-3 and TRBJ2-1): EAGVVQSPRYKIIEKKQPVAFWCNPISGHNTLYWYLQNLGQGPELLIRYENEEAVDDSQLPKDRFSAERLKGVDSTLKIQPAELGDSAVYLCASSFRGSRYNEQFFGPGTRLTVL.

The V gene is TRBV11-1, the J gene TRBJ2-3; 8 bases fit TRBD2. J was trimmed by 3 bases and V by 0 bases; bases with no gene match: 2. Germline loops: CDR1 SGHAT, CDR2 FQDESV (reference sequence). This CDR3 is 15 amino acids long. The CDR3 coding sequence is TGTGCCAGCAGCTTAGCCCGGGGGGGTACAGATACGCAGTATTTT. Residues: CASSLARGGTDTQYF.